These T cell receptor beta chains were read from a single sample in a study of beta chain features in type 1 diabetes. The data were produced by immunoSEQ multiplex PCR, yet TCRdb's version contains in-frame clones alone and is incomplete. The sample shows around 44,000 clones, roughly 70% of them seen only once. Specimen: Tregs from blood. The receptors were gathered from a woman in her late teens or twenties with type 1 diabetes. Each CDR3 is given with its conserved first and last residue. Each record gives: V gene, clone size, J gene, D gene, CDR3 DNA, CDR3 protein. A D gene is named only where the DNA matches it firmly. Part of the rows lack a size; the others show once, few, many or a class for expanded clones.

>TRBV29-1|.|TRBJ1-4|.
TGCAGCGCAGACAGTCAGGAGGGCGAAAAACTGTTTTTT
CSADSQEGEKLFF
>TRBV6-6|few|TRBJ1-4|.
TGTGCCAGCACGTGGTCCGACTCAACTAATGAAAAACTGTTTTTT
CASTWSDSTNEKLFF
>TRBV18|.|TRBJ2-7|.
TGTGCCAGCTCACCACTAGCGCGCCCATCCTACGAGCAGTACTTC
CASSPLARPSYEQYF
>TRBV12-5|few|TRBJ2-1|TRBD2
TGTGCTAGTGGTTCCGCTCTAGCGGTCTCCTACAATGAGCAGTTCTTC
CASGSALAVSYNEQFF
>TRBV6-6|few|TRBJ1-4|TRBD1
TGTGCCAGCAGTGCGGGACAGGGAGGGGTGTTTTTT
CASSAGQGGVFF
>TRBV5-1|.|TRBJ1-1|TRBD1
TGCGCCAGCAGCTGGCAGGGGGCCACTGAAGCTTTCTTT
CASSWQGATEAFF
>TRBV2|.|TRBJ2-1|.
TGTGCCAGCACTCGACTAGTAGATGAGCAGTTCTTC
CASTRLVDEQFF
>TRBV27|.|TRBJ2-3|TRBD2
TGTGCCAGCATCCCCAGGGCGGGAGGGGGAACAGATACGCAGTATTTT
CASIPRAGGGTDTQYF
>TRBV5-6|.|TRBJ2-5|.
TGTGCCAGCAGCAGAGTCAAAGAGACCCAGTACTTC
CASSRVKETQYF
>TRBV27|.|TRBJ2-2|.
TGTGCCAGCAGTTTATACTTATCCGCCTCCCCCGGGGAGCTGTTTTTT
CASSLYLSASPGELFF
>TRBV18|.|TRBJ1-6|TRBD1
TGTGCCAGCTCACCATCGGGGACCGGGACAGTTTCTTCACCCCTCCACTTT
CASSPSGTGTVSSPLHF
>TRBV28|once|TRBJ1-1|TRBD1
TGTGCCAGCCTACGACAGGGGGCAATCACTGAAGCTTTCTTT
CASLRQGAITEAFF
>TRBV18|.|TRBJ2-2|TRBD2
TGTGCCAGCTCAACCACTAGCGGGGGAAACACCGGGGAGCTGTTTTTT
CASSTTSGGNTGELFF
>TRBV7-9|.|TRBJ1-1|.
TGTGCCAGCAGCTTAATGGGCGTGGGTGAAGCTTTCTTT
CASSLMGVGEAFF
>TRBV7-9|.|TRBJ1-5|TRBD1
TGTGCCAGCAGCAAGACAGGGTGGAATCAGCCCCAGCATTTT
CASSKTGWNQPQHF
>TRBV5-4|few|TRBJ2-7|TRBD2
TGTGCCAGCAGCTTGGCCGGGTCGGGGGGAACCTACGAGCAGTACTTC
CASSLAGSGGTYEQYF
>TRBV19|few|TRBJ2-5|.
TGTGCCAGTAGTATAGGGTTACTGCCACGGGAGACCCAGTACTTC
CASSIGLLPRETQYF
>TRBV7-9|few|TRBJ1-3|.
TGTGCCAGCAGCTTAGCCCGGGGCACCATATATTTT
CASSLARGTIYF
>TRBV7-2|.|TRBJ2-1|.
TGTGCCAGCAGCCCAGTGGGTAGCGGATACAATGAGCAGTTCTTC
CASSPVGSGYNEQFF
>TRBV10-3|few|TRBJ2-3|.
TGTGCCACGTCGGGACTTATGAATCCCACAGATACGCAGTATTTT
CATSGLMNPTDTQYF
>TRBV4-1|once|TRBJ1-5|TRBD1
TGCGCCAGCAGCCTTCGATCGGGACAGGGGGATGGCAATCAGCCCCAGCATTTT
CASSLRSGQGDGNQPQHF
>TRBV7-9|few|TRBJ1-4|.
TGTGCCAGCAGCCCTGGACAGTTTAATGAAAAACTGTTTTTT
CASSPGQFNEKLFF
>TRBV29-1|few|TRBJ2-5|.
TGCAGCGCCCTAGCCCAAGAGACCCAGTACTTC
CSALAQETQYF
>TRBV7-6|.|TRBJ2-7|TRBD2
TGTGCCAGCAGCCCCTATGTCGGGGGAGGGGCGGAGTCCTACGAGCAGTACTTC
CASSPYVGGGAESYEQYF
>TRBV27|.|TRBJ2-1|.
TGTGCCAGCAGCCCGGGTGGTCCTTACAATGAGCAGTTCTTC
CASSPGGPYNEQFF
>TRBV10-3|.|TRBJ2-4|TRBD2
TGTGCCATCGGGGAGGGAGGTCTAGCCAAAAACATTCAGTACTTC
CAIGEGGLAKNIQYF
>TRBV29-1|.|TRBJ1-1|.
TGCAGCGGTAGAAGGGGATTCGGCACTGAAGCTTTCTTT
CSGRRGFGTEAFF
>TRBV9|.|TRBJ2-7|.
TGTGCCAGCAGCTACAGCGGCGATAAGCCCTACGAGCAGTACTTC
CASSYSGDKPYEQYF
>TRBV10-2|.|TRBJ2-4|.
TGCGCCAGCACCCTAGGACATATAGCCAAAAACATTCAGTACTTC
CASTLGHIAKNIQYF
>TRBV7-9|.|TRBJ2-3|.
TGTGCCAGCAGCTTAGCTCCACCTAATACGCAGTATTTT
CASSLAPPNTQYF
>TRBV5-1|.|TRBJ2-7|.
TGCGCCAGCAGCTTGGTCAGTACGACCTACGAGCAGTACTTC
CASSLVSTTYEQYF
>TRBV5-1|few|TRBJ2-4|.
TGCGCCAGCAGCTGGGCCGGGACACGCGTGGACGTCATTCAGTACTTC
CASSWAGTRVDVIQYF
>TRBV28|.|TRBJ2-7|TRBD1
TGTGCCAGCAGTTACGGGACAGGGGGCGGTGAGCAGTACTTC
CASSYGTGGGEQYF
>TRBV4-2|.|TRBJ2-7|TRBD2
TGTGCCAGCAGCCAAGGGTCTAGCGGGGCCTACGAGCAGTACTTC
CASSQGSSGAYEQYF
>TRBV20-1|.|TRBJ2-7|.
TGCAGTGGGAGGGTCCTCCAGGAGCAGTACTTC
CSGRVLQEQYF
>TRBV5-1|.|TRBJ2-7|TRBD1
TGCGCCAGCAGCTTGGCCTGGGACAGTGCCTACGAGCAGTACTTC
CASSLAWDSAYEQYF
>TRBV4-3|.|TRBJ2-5|.
TGCGCCAGCAGCCAAGTCACAGGGCTAGGGAAAGAGACCCAGTACTTC
CASSQVTGLGKETQYF
>TRBV7-9|.|TRBJ1-4|TRBD1
TGTGCCAGCAGCGGAGGGACAGGGTCGAATGAAAAACTGTTTTTT
CASSGGTGSNEKLFF
>TRBV28|.|TRBJ1-1|.
TGTGCCAGCAGTATAACAGGAGTCACTGAAGCTTTCTTT
CASSITGVTEAFF
>TRBV7-9|.|TRBJ2-7|TRBD1
TGTGCCAGCAGCTTAGTGCCGGGACAGAGCTCCTACGAGCAGTACTTC
CASSLVPGQSSYEQYF
>TRBV11-2|.|TRBJ2-5|.
TGTGCCAGCAGCCACCGGGGGGCCGGGGAGACCCAGTACTTC
CASSHRGAGETQYF
>TRBV29-1|.|TRBJ2-7|TRBD1
TGCAGCGTTGTCACGGGACAGGGGTTGGGGGAGCAGTACTTC
CSVVTGQGLGEQYF
>TRBV4-2|.|TRBJ1-5|TRBD1
TGTGCCAGCAGCCAAGGTAGGACAGGGATAAATCAGCCCCAGCATTTT
CASSQGRTGINQPQHF
>TRBV7-9|.|TRBJ2-2|TRBD1
TGTGCCAGCAGCCCAACGACAGGGACGAACACCGGGGAGCTGTTTTTT
CASSPTTGTNTGELFF
>TRBV15|.|TRBJ2-1|TRBD1
TGTGCCACCAGCAGAGGCACGGGACAGGGGAGGAATGAGCAGTTCTTC
CATSRGTGQGRNEQFF
>TRBV28|few|TRBJ2-3|TRBD2
TGTGCCAGCAGTTTGAGGGGGACGACTAGCGGGAGAGATACGCAGTATTTT
CASSLRGTTSGRDTQYF
>TRBV5-5|few|TRBJ1-1|.
TGTGCCAGCAGCCCGATGGCGGCCAAAGGAACTGAAGCTTTCTTT
CASSPMAAKGTEAFF
>TRBV4-2|.|TRBJ2-2|.
TGTGCCAGCAGCCCCGTCGGCCAGGGGCGAAGCACCGGGGAGCTGTTTTTT
CASSPVGQGRSTGELFF
>TRBV7-2|.|TRBJ2-1|TRBD2
TGTGCCAGCAGCTCGGGACTAGCAGATTACAATGAGCAGTTCTTC
CASSSGLADYNEQFF
>TRBV6-6|.|TRBJ1-4|TRBD1
TGTGCCAGCAGACTCAACTTGGGGACAGGGGGTGAAAAACTGTTTTTT
CASRLNLGTGGEKLFF
>TRBV7-9|few|TRBJ1-4|.
TGTGCCAGCAGCCCGCGGGGCGAAAAACTGTTTTTT
CASSPRGEKLFF
>TRBV5-1|.|TRBJ1-2|.
TGCGCCAGCAGCTTGGGCAGTTTTGACTATGGCTACACCTTC
CASSLGSFDYGYTF
>TRBV30|.|TRBJ2-7|TRBD2
TGTGCCTGGAGTGAACCGCGGCGGGAGGGCCAATACGAGCAGTACTTC
CAWSEPRREGQYEQYF
>TRBV19|.|TRBJ1-2|.
TGTGCCAGTAGTACAGGGGCTGGCTACACCTTC
CASSTGAGYTF
>TRBV4-3|few|TRBJ2-3|TRBD2
TGCGCCAGCAGCCATAGCGGGGGAATAAGGGATACGCAGTATTTT
CASSHSGGIRDTQYF